The clone carrying this T cell receptor beta chain was seen more than once but under ten times. What it binds is unknown. The source of the sample is a study of T cells in narcolepsy. Study background: Patients with NT1 or NT2 and healthy control donors were enrolled.

Sequencing used immunoSEQ multiplex PCR; TCRdb keeps in-frame clones, though not all of them. Of 25,000 to 35,000 clones detected, roughly 77% appear once; the ten largest clones hold approximately 1%. Study-level points and caveats: Some memory CD4+ repertoires had no autoreactive clone sequences. Autoreactive HCRT-specific and TRIB2-specific clonotypes were marked in same-patient CSF-versus-blood CD4+ comparisons.

The sequenced sample consisted of CD45RA- memory CD4+ T cells from PBMCs. The sequence was collected from a human donor with narcolepsy.

The chain's CDR3 is CASSVAPGGTSGELFF. Written as DNA, the CDR3 is TGTGCCAGCAGCGTAGCCCCAGGCGGGACAAGCGGGGAGCTGTTTTTT. This sequence joins TRBV9 and TRBJ2-2; D could derive from TRBD1 or TRBD2 (6 bases each). Germline loops: CDR1 SGDLS, CDR2 YYNGEE. Trimming shortened V by 0 bases and J by 7 bases, and 16 bases separated the two germline ends. CDR3 length: 16 amino acids.